Below are 25 T cell receptor beta chains sequenced from a single sample in a study of human T cells and chemical hapten exposure. Indicated time point: pre-sensitization, week 0. Treatment of the sample: therapeutic diphenylcyclopropenone sensitization with weekly scalp DPC. TCRdb recomputed calls from the RACE reads with MiXCR, one row per CDR3 protein. The table has about 380,000 distinct CDR3 sequences, 4.5% to 5.5% seen once. The sequenced sample was whole blood, obtained in connection with sensitization to the hapten diphenylcyclopropenone (DPC). The source of these receptors is a woman in her forties or fifties with alopecia areata. Some clones in this sample may be carry-over from other donors' samples.

This clonotype has just a few counts. The chain is built from TRBV29-1 and TRBJ2-5; 8 bases agree with TRBD1. This CDR3 is built from 14 residues. Germline V lookup: CDR1 SQVTM, CDR2 ANQGSEA. CDR3 in amino acids: CRVGLDRASETQYF. CDR3 bases: TGCAGAGTAGGACTGGACAGGGCATCGGAGACCCAGTACTTC.

This clonotype was detected a few times. The rearrangement joins TRBV5-1 to TRBJ1-1; 8 nucleotides align to TRBD1. Per the germline V gene, CDR1 is SGHRS and CDR2 is YFSETQ. Trimming took 5 bases from V and 2 from J; bases not matched to a gene: 5. The CDR3 runs to 14 residues. The CDR3 bases are TGCGCCAGCAGTGGCGGACAGGGAAACACTGAAGCTTTCTTT. This codes for CASSGGQGNTEAFF.

This clonotype appeared many times. The chain links TRBV15 to TRBJ2-1, with D perhaps TRBD1 (5 bases). Trimming took 3 bases from V and 10 from J, leaving 13 bases between them. Germline lookup yields CDR1 LNHNV and CDR2 YYDKDF (reference sequence). The CDR3 is made up of 13 amino acids. CDR3 region: CATSRSVRGEQFF. CDR3 bases: TGTGCCACCAGCAGGTCTGTTAGGGGAGAGCAGTTCTTC.

In this sample, this clonotype turned up many times. This chain uses TRBV24-1 with TRBJ2-3; D is perhaps TRBD1 or TRBD2 (5 bases each). Germline CDR1 reads KGHDR; CDR2 reads SFDVKD. Trimming removed 3 bases from V and 1 base from J, with 31 bases in between. The CDR3 spans 22 residues. CDR3 sequence (DNA): TGTGCCACCAGTGATCCCGGAGAGGGGTGGGGAGAGGGGCCAGTGGGCACAGATACGCAGTATTTT. Its protein is CATSDPGEGWGEGPVGTDTQYF.

In its sample, this clonotype was seen many times. The J gene is TRBJ1-1, the V gene TRBV6-5; TRBD1 matches 9 bases. The V gene end was trimmed by 6 bases and the J gene end by 3 bases; junction bases not matched to a gene: 11. Germline lookup yields CDR1 MNHEY and CDR2 SVGAGI. The CDR3 has 16 residues. The CDR3 sequence is CASSPGTGMWYTEAFF. The CDR3 DNA reads TGTGCCAGCAGCCCCGGGACAGGGATGTGGTACACTGAAGCTTTCTTT.

In this sample, this clonotype turned up many times. The J gene is TRBJ2-3, the V gene TRBV5-5, with 15 positions matching TRBD2. V dropped 7 bases and J dropped 13; count of bases not matched to a gene: 7. Germline V CDR1 and CDR2: SGHKS, YYEKEE (reference sequence). The CDR3 covers 13 residues. The CDR3 DNA reads as TGTGCCAGCTGGACTAGCGGGAGGGCCAGGGAGTATTTT. Amino acid sequence: CASWTSGRAREYF.

This clonotype has only a few counts. V is TRBV20-1 and J is TRBJ1-1; unclear D gene. The CDR3 consists of 10 residues. Between the trimmed V and J ends, which lost 4 bases and 12 bases, there was a span of 12 bases. The germline V gene has CDR1 DFQATT and CDR2 SNEGSKA (reference sequence). CDR3 nucleotide sequence: TGCAGTGCTATTCCGATCGGATCTTTCTTT. This encodes CSAIPIGSFF.

This clonotype was seen only a few times. The chain couples TRBV7-2 to TRBJ2-3, with 8 bases fitting TRBD1. This CDR3 comprises 14 residues. The germline gives CDR1 SGHTA, CDR2 FQGNSA. V lost 6 bases to trimming and J lost 5 bases; unmatched junction nucleotides: 7. CDR3: CASSLTGVLDTQYF. CDR3 nucleotides: TGTGCCAGCAGTCTGACAGGGGTGTTAGATACGCAGTATTTT.

This rearrangement joins TRBV28 to TRBJ2-7, with unresolved D. V was trimmed by 6 bases and J by 0 bases, leaving 15 bases between them. Germline V CDR1 and CDR2: MDHEN, SYDVKM. The CDR3 has 15 residues. For the CDR3, the DNA is TGTGCCAGCAGCCCCTGGACCGTGAGCTCCTACGAGCAGTACTTC. Protein product: CASSPWTVSSYEQYF.

This clonotype has more than one count but fewer than ten. This sequence joins TRBV5-1 and TRBJ2-1, with D perhaps matching TRBD2 (6 bases). The germline V gene has CDR1 SGHRS and CDR2 YFSETQ. The CDR3 contains 16 residues. V was pared by 0 bases and J by 0 bases, with 10 bases between. The CDR3 reads CASSLDVGSSYNEQFF. Here the CDR3 DNA reads TGCGCCAGCAGCTTGGACGTCGGGAGCTCCTACAATGAGCAGTTCTTC. Full variable domain (missing parts from reference TRBV5-1 and TRBJ2-1): KAGVTQTPRYLIKTRGQQVTLSCSPISGHRSVSWYQQTPGQGLQFLFEYFSETQRNKGNFPGRFSGRQFSNSRSEMNVSTLELGDSALYLCASSLDVGSSYNEQFFGPGTRLTVL.

This clonotype has a count of ten or more. The chain recombines TRBV12-3 or TRBV12-4 with TRBJ2-3, with D perhaps matching TRBD1 or TRBD2 (6 bases each). The length of the CDR3 is 16 residues. V lost 6 bases and J lost 0, with 16 bases in between. CDR3 sequence reads: CASSPPGGPSTDTQYF. Here the CDR3 DNA reads TGTGCCAGCAGCCCCCCTGGGGGGCCCAGCACAGATACGCAGTATTTT.

This clonotype was counted many times. V gene TRBV29-1 combines with J gene TRBJ1-1; D may be TRBD1 (5 bases). Trimming removed 3 bases from V and 3 bases from J, with 11 bases in between. This CDR3 has 13 amino acids. CDR1 is SQVTM, CDR2 ANQGSEA, per germline. CDR3 loop: CSVEEGADTEAFF. The CDR3 DNA reads TGCAGCGTTGAGGAAGGGGCGGACACTGAAGCTTTCTTT. Drawing the rest from reference TRBV29-1 and TRBJ1-1, the complete variable domain is SAVISQKPSRDICQRGTSLTIQCQVDSQVTMMFWYRQQPGQSLTLIATANQGSEATYESGFVIDKFPISRPNLTFSTLTVSNMSPEDSSIYLCSVEEGADTEAFFGQGTRLTVV.

This clonotype was observed many times. The rearrangement joins TRBV6-5 to TRBJ2-2, with 11 bases matching TRBD2. V trimming: 2 bases; J trimming: 9 bases; junction bases outside the gene matches: 11. The CDR3 runs 17 residues. From germline, CDR1 is MNHEY and CDR2 SVGAGI. The CDR3 sequence: CASSYDSGGASRRELFF. The CDR3 DNA sequence: TGTGCCAGCAGTTACGATAGCGGGGGGGCAAGTCGCCGGGAGCTGTTTTTT.

This clonotype was counted many times. The chain links TRBV29-1 to TRBJ2-1; D not certain. The germline V and J ends were trimmed by 1 base and 0 bases, with 13 bases remaining between them. The germline V gene encodes CDR1 SQVTM and CDR2 ANQGSEA. The CDR3 contains 16 residues. In DNA form, the CDR3 reads TGCAGCGTTGAAGGACACCCCTCAAGCTCCTACAATGAGCAGTTCTTC. Its protein is CSVEGHPSSSYNEQFF.

This clonotype came up many times. The chain employs TRBV9 and TRBJ2-1; D call uncertain. V was shortened by 4 bases and J by 7 bases, with 12 bases between the two germline ends. This CDR3 is 13 amino acids long. Germline values: CDR1 SGDLS, CDR2 YYNGEE. The CDR3 region is CASSTLPYNEQFF. CDR3 coding DNA: TGTGCCAGCAGCACCCTCCCTTATAATGAGCAGTTCTTC. The whole variable domain, filled in from reference TRBV9 and TRBJ2-1, reads DSGVTQTPKHLITATGQRVTLRCSPRSGDLSVYWYQQSLDQGLQFLIQYYNGEERAKGNILERFSAQQFPDLHSELNLSSLELGDSALYFCASSTLPYNEQFFGPGTRLTVL.

This clonotype was recorded a few times. The genes are TRBV7-8 and TRBJ1-3, with D hard to call. The ends were cut back, 6 bases at V and 1 base at J, with 19 bases in the middle. Germline CDR1 SGHVS, CDR2 FQNEAQ. The CDR3 sequence is 17 residues long. This CDR3 reads CASSLRPSISSGNTIYF. The CDR3 DNA follows: TGTGCCAGCAGTTTGCGACCGTCGATATCGTCTGGAAACACCATATATTTT.

This clonotype was seen at least ten times. The V call is TRBV12-3 or TRBV12-4, the J call TRBJ2-7; D remains unclear. Trimming removed 5 bases from V and 7 bases from J, with 9 bases in between. CDR3 size: 11 residues. The CDR3 coding sequence is TGTGCCAGCAGTCCCGGTAAGGAGCAGTACTTC. The encoded protein is CASSPGKEQYF.

This clonotype occurred many times. The V and J genes are TRBV3-1 and TRBJ2-7, with D unclear. The length of the CDR3 is 15 residues. CDR1 and CDR2 from the germline V gene are LGHDT and YNNKEL (reference sequence). The V end was cut by 1 base, the J end by 2 bases, with 12 bases between. The chain's CDR3 is CASSQGGPAPYEQYF. The CDR3 DNA reads TGTGCCAGCAGCCAAGGAGGTCCGGCCCCCTACGAGCAGTACTTC.

This rearrangement joins TRBV7-8 to TRBJ1-5; D is undetermined. The CDR3 is 14 residues long. CDR1 is SGHVS, CDR2 FQNEAQ, per germline. V gave up 1 base and J gave up 6 bases, with 10 bases separating them. The CDR3 DNA reads as TGTGCCAGCAGCTTAGACCTGGGAATTCAGCCCCAGCATTTT. Its protein product is CASSLDLGIQPQHF.

This clonotype was recorded a few times. The V and J genes are TRBV6-5 and TRBJ2-1; the D is unclear. The CDR3 length is 15 residues. Trimming left V 6 bases short and J 1 base short, with 13 bases between. Germline CDR1 and CDR2: MNHEY and SVGAGI. CDR3 amino acids: CASSLVEASYNEQFF. The DNA for the CDR3 is TGTGCCAGCAGCCTCGTAGAGGCATCCTACAATGAGCAGTTCTTC.

This clonotype appeared many times. CDR3 nucleotide sequence: TGTGCCAGCAGTTTAGGGGATGGAGGTCCCTCCTACGAGCAGTACTTC. This sequence encodes CASSLGDGGPSYEQYF. The V call is TRBV27, the J call TRBJ2-7; D might be TRBD2 (5 bases). Trimming removed 2 bases at V and 0 bases at J, with 14 bases between. The germline V gene has CDR1 MNHEY and CDR2 SMNVEV (reference sequence). The CDR3 consists of 16 residues.

The chain uses TRBV27 and TRBJ2-7, with D tentatively TRBD1 (6 bases). The CDR3 is 15 amino acids. Looked up from germline, CDR1 is MNHEY and CDR2 is SMNVEV (reference sequence). Trimming cost V 0 bases and J 6 bases, with 15 bases left between them. CDR3 coding DNA: TGTGCCAGCAGTTTATCCCCCAGGGGACGGAGCGAGCAGTACTTC. Its translation: CASSLSPRGRSEQYF.

This clonotype was counted a few times. The chain joins TRBV4-3 to TRBJ2-1, with 7 bases fitting TRBD2. This CDR3 is 15 amino acids long. Looked up from germline, CDR1 is LGHNA and CDR2 is YSLEER. V was clipped by 4 bases and J by 5 bases; unmatched bases: 8. CDR3: CASSPMTSNDNEQFF. CDR3 coding DNA: TGCGCCAGCAGCCCTATGACTAGCAACGACAATGAGCAGTTCTTC.

This clonotype was seen repeatedly, ten times or more. The V call is TRBV27, the J call TRBJ2-1, with D maybe TRBD1 (5 bases). CDR1 is MNHEY and CDR2 is SMNVEV in the germline V gene (reference sequence). The CDR3 totals 11 residues. V dropped 2 bases and J dropped 10 bases, with 6 bases sitting between them. CDR3 sequence: CASSLGAEQFF. Written as DNA, the CDR3 is TGTGCCAGCAGTTTAGGGGCCGAGCAGTTCTTC.

This clonotype was seen repeatedly, ten times or more. The J gene is TRBJ2-7, the V gene TRBV4-1, with D perhaps matching TRBD2 (6 bases). Trimming left V 1 base short and J 6 bases short, with 13 bases between. Germline lookup yields CDR1 MGHRA and CDR2 YSYEKL. This CDR3 spans 14 amino acids. CDR3 protein: CASSQVGQGGEQYF. Here the CDR3 DNA reads TGCGCCAGCAGCCAAGTTGGGCAGGGAGGCGAGCAGTACTTC.